The present entry profiles one TCR beta chain with its context. The antigen this receptor binds is unknown. No qualities accompany the bases; no much larger clone lies one base away. Each collaborating institution followed its own protocols to collect whole blood in K2EDTA tubes. Collaborator samples were shipped for TCRbeta analysis as frozen whole blood, isolated PBMCs, or DNA extracted from either sample type. The record originates from a study of blood T cell repertoires in COVID-19 (dated by TCRdb to 2018 to 2021). Some background on the complete study: Collaborator samples came from the United States, Italy and Spain and covered acute and convalescent phases of COVID-19. The prospective study material was composed of cDNA or gDNA derived from T cells, B-cell-depleted T cells, or PBMCs. The dataset comprised deeply sampled blood TCRbeta repertoires from subjects exposed to, actively infected with, or recovered from COVID-19. The repertoires were released in a freely available public database intended as a resource for research on the immune response to SARS-CoV-2. Samples came from the ongoing ImmuneRACE study (first 160 participants) plus 1,254 subjects from 6 global collaborators. A de-identified subject ID, COVID-19 status, age in years and sex were almost always included in the sample metadata. Where available, HLA class I and class II types were taken from metadata supplied by the sample provider and were not determined by assay-based typing.

The investigation overall reported the following: The quantity of clinical and demographic metadata differed by source and by participant and was supplied without curation.

From the cysteine through the phenylalanine, the CDR3 covers 14 amino acids. Of the read, only the CDR3 DNA is kept; its 42 bases are in frame from base 1. Deletion took 5 bases off V and 4 bases off J, with a span of 14 bases between the germline ends. For CDR1 and CDR2, the germline V gene (reference sequence) lists LNHDA and SQIVND. TCRbeta CDR3 regions were amplified from genomic DNA using the immunoSEQ Assay, a bias-controlled multiplex PCR. Under the source paper's analysis protocol: The number of nucleated cells in each sample was estimated by amplification of reference gene primers within the assay. To quantify the absolute abundance of each unique TCRbeta CDR3 rearrangement, sequence reads were collapsed and filtered. For each sample, productive Simpson clonality was calculated as the square root of Simpson's diversity index over productive rearrangements. This is the immuneACCESS table as TCRdb keeps it, with only in-frame sequences that have V and J called. A part of the clones is gone; compared with another copy, unresolved V genes explain less than half, and the rest is unexplained. V and J calls and clone size are copied from that table; D and trimming were computed from the DNA. In all, the sample holds approximately 38,000 clones, and about 79% of those were seen once. The top ten constitute about 25% of the sample.

This TCR came from a human donor with acute or convalescent COVID-19. The donor label of this sample is uncertain. The V and J genes are TRBV19 and TRBJ1-1, with no confident D gene call. Sample: peripheral blood. The CDR3 has the sequence CASSSSDTLTEAFF. The DNA sequence is given as TGTGCCAGTAGTTCCTCCGACACCCTCACTGAAGCTTTCTTT. Full variable domain (CDR3 extended with the reference TRBV19 and TRBJ1-1 proteins): DGGITQSPKYLFRKEGQNVTLSCEQNLNHDAMYWYRQDPGQGLRLIYYSQIVNDFQKGDIAEGYSVSREKKESFPLTVTSAQKNPTAFYLCASSSSDTLTEAFFGQGTRLTVV.